This paragraph reports one T cell receptor (beta chain). Which antigen it targets is not known. No much larger clone is present one base from it, and per-base qualities are unavailable. This specimen belongs to a study (dated by TCRdb to 2013 to 2016). Looking at the study overall: The study examined whether tumor-infiltrating Tregs in breast cancer are drawn from blood Tregs or arise in situ by conversion from other CD4+ T cell subsets.

On the study overall, not on this receptor specifically: Tumor-infiltrating Treg TCR alpha and beta sequences overlapped most with tumor naive CD4+ T cells, then with blood naive CD4+ T cells. Tumor memory CD4+ T cell TCR gene usage was found to cluster with blood and lymph node memory CD4+ cells and with lymph node naive CD4+ cells. The validation in the larger cohort was limited to a single TCR beta V-J rearrangement instead of whole repertoires.

Full-length TCR variable regions were amplified by 5' RACE PCR with constant-region reverse primers, followed by semi-nested PCR with Nested Universal Primer A. Using the ReliaPrep RNA Cell Miniprep System, total RNA was extracted, and the SMARTer RACE 5'/3' Kit was then used to reverse transcribe the RNA into 5'RACE-ready cDNA. Multiplex adaptors were used to barcode full-length TCR alpha and beta libraries, and the barcoded libraries were sequenced on an Illumina MiSeq. Per the original workflow: For each of nine subset-tissue groups, sequencing data from the five patients were combined, and the groups were compared by unsupervised clustering of TCR gene usage. The Morisita-Horn index was used to calculate repertoire similarity, with shared sequences weighted according to their contribution to each repertoire. TCRdb reprocessing: public reads trimmed at Q25 with fastp, clones called with MiXCR, in-frame beta chains kept. One record per CDR3 amino acid sequence lists the most common genes and DNA. It is TCRdb's table, rather than the study itself, that gives the V and J calls and clone size. The sample contains roughly 60,000 distinct CDR3 sequences, approximately 27% of them found a single time. Less than 2.5% of the sample is in the top ten clones.

The CDR3 sequence holds 14 residues, the cysteine and phenylalanine included. CDR3 DNA only is kept here, 42 bases in frame from base 1. Per the germline V gene (reference sequence), SEHNR is the CDR1 and FQNEAQ is the CDR2. V is trimmed back by 2 bases and J by 3 bases, and the junction contains 3 bases that no gene match accounts for. Tregs were isolated as CD4+CD25+CD127-/low cells. Tregs, naive and memory CD4+ T cells from tumor, blood and ipsilateral draining lymph nodes of 5 or 6 breast cancer patients underwent full-length TCR alpha and beta sequencing. Tumor tissue and lymph nodes obtained from ipsilateral axillary dissection were perfused with PBS, minced and then digested with collagenase I and hyaluronidase. Sorted cell populations were confirmed by FACS to exceed 90% purity.

Sequencing was carried out using tumor-infiltrating Tregs sorted from the breast tumor. This TCR came from a female donor with breast cancer. Recombination connected TRBV7-9 to TRBJ1-1, and 7 junctional nucleotides match TRBD1. The DNA is TGTGCCAGCAGCTTAACCAGGGGGGACACTGAAGCTTTCTTT. It specifies CASSLTRGDTEAFF.